This is a list of T cell receptor beta chains from one sample in a study of blood T cell repertoires in COVID-19. Sequenced by immunoSEQ multiplex PCR; TCRdb stores in-frame clones only, minus some. The data show about 220,000 clones, over 75% seen once. The sample was peripheral blood. All receptors derive from a woman aged 70-85 years with COVID-19, enrolled during active disease. Each CDR3 is given with its conserved first and last residue. The D gene is left open where the match is weak.

NA,TRBV11-3,CASSLFHYTEAFF
NA,TRBV5-6,CASRPDSTRETQYF
NA,TRBV6-5,CATHNAIQDEQYF
NA,TRBV27,CATPTQRQCEQYF
TRBD2,TRBV24-1,CATSGATSGMGEQFF
TRBD2,TRBV7-9,CASFRSGGSETQYF
TRBD1,TRBV4-3,CASSAAGGRTDTQYF
NA,TRBV4-2,CASSQALVLLPLHF
NA,TRBV19,CASSPIRGGSNQPQHF
TRBD1,TRBV4-3,CASSQGTGGGEKLFF
TRBD2,TRBV5-6,CASSWDSGRRYEQYF
TRBD2,TRBV7-6,CASSDHGGAYNEQFF
TRBD1,TRBV11-2,CASSQDRGTSYEQYF
NA,TRBV6-1,CASSETSGRRYGYTF
TRBD1,TRBV19,CASSIGQGARGDTEAFF
TRBD2,TRBV7-8,CASSPTGGGRPYNEQFF
TRBD1,TRBV28,CASSLRQGALVATNEKLFF
TRBD1,TRBV4-3,CASSQDARDRVGGYTF
NA,TRBV12-5,CASESARTPRTGELFF
TRBD1,TRBV28,CASRPTGGETQYF
NA,TRBV5-1,CASSLGSGRSGEQFF
TRBD1,TRBV19,CASRDRGTNTGELFF
TRBD1,TRBV30,CAWSVRQGAREQYF
TRBD1,TRBV7-2,CASSGQDRGNYGYTF
NA,TRBV7-3,CASSLIEFNEQFF
NA,TRBV7-8,CASSWRGNTEAFF
NA,TRBV5-1,CASRTTGSTDTQYF
TRBD1,TRBV29-1,CSACYEMDRGGDEQFF
NA,TRBV19,CASSFRGANVLTF
NA,TRBV6-6,CASRQQGSGNTIYF
TRBD2,TRBV9,CASSAWGGQETQYF
TRBD1,TRBV3-1/TRBV3-2,CASSQSYGTGSPYEQYF
TRBD1,TRBV9,CASSVGLQGDEQFF
NA,TRBV27,CASSLVQPRQSKGNTIYF
NA,TRBV19,CASSMSVGTGTELYGYTF
NA,TRBV2,CASGLNREGETQYF
NA,TRBV28,CASSLSPRVPYEKLFF
TRBD1,TRBV9,CASSVKRDSSGNTIYF
TRBD1,TRBV3-1/TRBV3-2,CASSYRGSQPQHF
TRBD1,TRBV6-5,CASRQGSRVDIQYF
NA,TRBV19,CASSIDPPGAFRPTEAFF
NA,TRBV7-9,CASSLGGTPNYEQYF
NA,TRBV4-2,CASSQVGITGLNSPLHF
TRBD1,TRBV7-6,CGRTGEAFF
TRBD2,TRBV4-2,CASSQDEEPAGVESYNEQFF
NA,TRBV18,CASSPDTGMNTEAFF
NA,TRBV7-2,CASSFTPATNEKLFF
NA,TRBV7-3,CASRPSGTNYNEQFF
NA,TRBV20-1,CSAPGAGQAFF
NA,TRBV7-9,CASSKVTGTEKLFF
TRBD1,TRBV7-9,CASSERTGGVYNEQFF
TRBD1,TRBV15,CATSREFQGAISGANVLTF
TRBD2,TRBV5-1,CASSLGGLAMYEQYF
NA,TRBV9,CASSARHSEGNTIYF
NA,TRBV7-6,CASSASSSYNSPLHF